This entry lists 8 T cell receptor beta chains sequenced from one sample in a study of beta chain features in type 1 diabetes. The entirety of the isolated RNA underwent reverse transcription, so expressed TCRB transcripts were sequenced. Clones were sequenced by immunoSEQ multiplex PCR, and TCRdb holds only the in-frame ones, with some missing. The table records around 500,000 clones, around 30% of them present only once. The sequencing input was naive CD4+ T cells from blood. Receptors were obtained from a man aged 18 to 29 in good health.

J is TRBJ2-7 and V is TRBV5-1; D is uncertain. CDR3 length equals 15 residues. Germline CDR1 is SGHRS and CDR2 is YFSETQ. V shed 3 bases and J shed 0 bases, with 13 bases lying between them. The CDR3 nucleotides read TGCGCCAGCAGCTGGACCTTAGTAGGCTCCTACGAGCAGTACTTC. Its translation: CASSWTLVGSYEQYF.

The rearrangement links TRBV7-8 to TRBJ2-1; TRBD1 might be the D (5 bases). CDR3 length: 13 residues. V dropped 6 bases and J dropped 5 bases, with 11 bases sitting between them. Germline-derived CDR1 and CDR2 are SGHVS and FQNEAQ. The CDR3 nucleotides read TGTGCCAGCAGTAAGACAGCTAACAATGAGCAGTTCTTC. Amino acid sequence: CASSKTANNEQFF.

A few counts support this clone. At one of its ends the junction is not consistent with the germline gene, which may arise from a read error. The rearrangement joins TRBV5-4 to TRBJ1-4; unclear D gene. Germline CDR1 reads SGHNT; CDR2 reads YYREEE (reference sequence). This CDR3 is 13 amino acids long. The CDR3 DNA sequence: TGTGCCAGCAGCTCAACACTGTTTCCGGGATCCAATTTT. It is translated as CASSSTLFPGSNF.

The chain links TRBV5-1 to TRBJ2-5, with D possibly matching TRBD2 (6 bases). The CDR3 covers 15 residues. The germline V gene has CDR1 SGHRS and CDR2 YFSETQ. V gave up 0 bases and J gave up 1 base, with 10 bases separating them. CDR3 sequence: CASSLGSSGQETQYF. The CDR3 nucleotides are TGCGCCAGCAGCTTGGGCAGTAGCGGCCAAGAGACCCAGTACTTC.

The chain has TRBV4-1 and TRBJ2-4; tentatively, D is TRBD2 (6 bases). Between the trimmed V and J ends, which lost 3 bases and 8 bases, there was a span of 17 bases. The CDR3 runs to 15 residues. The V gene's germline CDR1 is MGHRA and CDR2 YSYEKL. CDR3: CASSHWPGEGDIQYF. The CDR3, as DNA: TGCGCCAGCAGCCACTGGCCGGGAGAAGGTGACATTCAGTACTTC.

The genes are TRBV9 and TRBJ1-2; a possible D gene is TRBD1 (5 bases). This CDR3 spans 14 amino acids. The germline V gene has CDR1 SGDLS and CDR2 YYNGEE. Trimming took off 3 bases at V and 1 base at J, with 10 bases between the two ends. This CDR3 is CASSARDYNYGYTF. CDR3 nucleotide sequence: TGTGCCAGCAGCGCTCGGGACTATAACTATGGCTACACCTTC.

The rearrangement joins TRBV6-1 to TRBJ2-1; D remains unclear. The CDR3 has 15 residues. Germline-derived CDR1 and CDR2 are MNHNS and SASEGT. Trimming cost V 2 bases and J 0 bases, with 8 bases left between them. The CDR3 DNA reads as TGTGCCAGCAGTGAAACTAAGAGCTCCTACAATGAGCAGTTCTTC. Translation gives CASSETKSSYNEQFF.

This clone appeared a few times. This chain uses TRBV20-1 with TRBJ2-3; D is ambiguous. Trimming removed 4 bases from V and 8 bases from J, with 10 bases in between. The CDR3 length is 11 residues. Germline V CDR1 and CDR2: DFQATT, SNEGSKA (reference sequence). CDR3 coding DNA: TGCAGTGCTACCACTTCAGTTACGCAGTATTTT. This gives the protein CSATTSVTQYF.